The 24 T cell receptor beta chains given below trace back to one sample, sequenced in a study of beta chain features in type 1 diabetes. The entirety of the isolated RNA underwent reverse transcription, so expressed TCRB transcripts were sequenced. Clones were read by immunoSEQ multiplex PCR, and TCRdb kept only the in-frame ones, dropping some. The table has 100,000 to 150,000 clones, approximately 9% seen once. The antigens these receptors bind are not known. Whole-study findings and limits: Shorter TCRB CDR3s, moderately but significantly so, were found in Type 1 diabetes patients in all four CD4+ subsets.

The sample was central memory CD4+ T cells from blood. Receptors were obtained from a man aged 25 to 40 with type 1 diabetes.

This clone was detected only a few times. This chain uses TRBV30 with TRBJ1-3; possibly TRBD1 for D (5 bases). Germline assignment: CDR1 GTSNPN and CDR2 SVGIG (reference sequence). The CDR3 is 11 amino acids. V was trimmed by 4 bases and J by 4 bases, leaving 5 bases between them. CDR3 in DNA: TGTGCCTGGACAGGGGGAAACACCATATATTTT. Its translation: CAWTGGNTIYF.

The chain joins TRBV7-9 to TRBJ2-7; TRBD1 matches at 7 bases. J lost 2 bases, V lost 5 bases, and 9 bases had no gene match. This CDR3 comprises 15 residues. Germline CDR1 reads SEHNR; CDR2 reads FQNEAQ (reference sequence). The CDR3 reads CASSTGPGTAYEQYF. DNA of the CDR3: TGTGCCAGCAGCACGGGACCCGGGACAGCCTACGAGCAGTACTTC.

This clone was seen a few times. V gene TRBV7-8 combines with J gene TRBJ2-3; a possible D gene is TRBD1 (5 bases). CDR1 and CDR2 (germline): SGHVS, FQNEAQ. Trimming removed 6 bases from V and 3 bases from J, with 16 bases in between. The CDR3 length is 15 residues. CDR3 amino acids: CASRQPAAGTDTQYF. DNA for the CDR3: TGTGCCAGCAGACAACCGGCGGCAGGGACAGATACGCAGTATTTT.

This clone was recorded a few times. This sequence joins TRBV9 and TRBJ2-5; 7 bases align to TRBD1. The J segment lost 2 bases and the V segment lost 4 bases, leaving 5 bases of the junction unmatched. Germline V gene lookup returns CDR1 SGDLS and CDR2 YYNGEE. CDR3 length: 14 residues. DNA of the CDR3: TGTGCCAGCAGCAGGGGGACAGAGCAAGAGACCCAGTACTTC. The encoded protein is CASSRGTEQETQYF.

The gene calls are TRBV7-6 and TRBJ1-1, with TRBD1 identical over 10 bases. This CDR3 has 14 residues. With V trimmed by 6 bases and J by 6 bases, 7 bases remained unmatched. CDR1 and CDR2 from the germline V gene are SGHVS and FNYEAQ. CDR3 in DNA: TGTGCCAGCAGTCGGGACAGGGGCTCCGCTGAAGCTTTCTTT. This sequence encodes CASSRDRGSAEAFF.

This clone turned up a few times. The chain uses TRBV5-1 and TRBJ2-1; TRBD2 matches at 8 bases. V trimming: 2 bases; J trimming: 1 base; junction bases outside the gene matches: 2. CDR3 size: 15 residues. Germline CDR1 and CDR2: SGHRS and YFSETQ. Here the CDR3 DNA reads TGCGCCAGCAGCTTACTAGCGGAGTCCTACAATGAGCAGTTCTTC. This gives the protein CASSLLAESYNEQFF.

This clone was seen a few times. The rearrangement links TRBV19 to TRBJ2-7; D ambiguous. Trimming took off 4 bases at V and 3 bases at J, with 10 bases between the two ends. The germline V gene encodes CDR1 LNHDA and CDR2 SQIVND (reference sequence). CDR3 length: 13 residues. The CDR3 here is CASSNHGDYEQYF. The DNA of the CDR3 is TGTGCCAGTAGTAACCACGGTGACTACGAGCAGTACTTC.

Of note for this clone: Other DNA sequences in this sample translate to the same CDR3. The V call is TRBV7-2, the J call TRBJ2-7; maybe TRBD2 (5 bases). CDR3 length: 13 amino acids. V was shortened by 5 bases and J by 2 bases, with 10 bases between the two germline ends. Germline V gene sequence: CDR1 SGHTA, CDR2 FQGNSA. The CDR3 reads CASSPTRTYEQYF. CDR3 DNA: TGTGCCAGCAGCCCCACTAGGACCTACGAGCAGTACTTC.

This clone was found a few times. This chain connects TRBV4-2 to TRBJ2-3, with 11 bases fitting TRBD2. After removal of 4 bases from V and 6 bases from J, the junction contained 3 bases not matched to a gene. The germline gives CDR1 LGHNA, CDR2 YNFKEQ. The CDR3 consists of 14 residues. DNA of the CDR3: TGTGCCAGCAGCCCAAGACTAGCGGGGGATACGCAGTATTTT. Protein product: CASSPRLAGDTQYF.

This clone was observed a handful of times. This sequence joins TRBV6-5 and TRBJ1-2; perhaps TRBD1 as D (6 bases). Germline V CDR1 and CDR2: MNHEY, SVGAGI. The CDR3 consists of 14 residues. The ends were cut back, 6 bases at V and 5 bases at J, with 16 bases in the middle. The CDR3 spells CASSPYRAGYGYTF. The DNA for the CDR3 is TGTGCCAGCAGCCCCTACAGGGCCGGGTATGGCTACACCTTC.

This clone was counted only a few times. The chain recombines TRBV20-1 with TRBJ2-3; no definite D call. Germline loops: CDR1 DFQATT, CDR2 SNEGSKA (reference sequence). Trimming took 5 bases from V and 3 from J, leaving 6 bases between them. CDR3 length: 11 amino acids. The CDR3 spells CSAASTDTQYF. The DNA of the CDR3 is TGCAGTGCTGCGTCGACAGATACGCAGTATTTT.

This clone has a handful of counts. V usage is TRBV6-6 and J usage is TRBJ1-5, with unresolved D. In germline, CDR1 is MNHNY, CDR2 SVGAGI (reference sequence). The V end lost 4 bases, the J end lost 8 bases, and 15 bases lay between the germline ends. The CDR3 runs 14 residues. CDR3 sequence (DNA): TGTGCCAGCAGTTCGGCCGAGGTTCATAAGCCCCAGCATTTT. Its translation is CASSSAEVHKPQHF.

This clone was counted only a few times. The CDR3 bases are TGTGCCAGCAGTAACGGGGGGCTTAACAATGAGCAGTTCTTC. It translates to CASSNGGLNNEQFF. The chain is built from TRBV11-3 and TRBJ2-1; tentative D call: TRBD2 (7 bases). Trimming stripped 6 bases from V and 5 bases from J, with 14 bases between. CDR3 size: 14 residues. Germline CDR1 is SGHNT and CDR2 is YENEEA.

This clone has just a few counts. J is TRBJ2-2 and V is TRBV7-9; 8 nucleotides match TRBD1. Germline lookup yields CDR1 SEHNR and CDR2 FQNEAQ (reference sequence). There are 16 residues in the CDR3. With 5 bases clipped from V and 5 bases from J, the junction kept 10 bases outside the gene matches. In nucleotides, the CDR3 is TGTGCCAGCAGCGGAAGAGGACAGGGAAAAACCGGGGAGCTGTTTTTT. This translates into CASSGRGQGKTGELFF.

This rearrangement joins TRBV7-9 to TRBJ2-2, with D uncertain. Germline-derived CDR1 and CDR2 are SEHNR and FQNEAQ (reference sequence). V was cut by 5 bases and J by 4 bases, with 8 bases left in between. The CDR3 totals 13 residues. CDR3 protein: CASSQVSTGELFF. The CDR3 DNA reads as TGTGCCAGCAGCCAAGTCAGCACCGGGGAGCTGTTTTTT.

V gene TRBV5-6 combines with J gene TRBJ2-5; no firm D call. The CDR3 consists of 14 residues. Per the germline V gene, CDR1 is SGHDT and CDR2 is YYEEEE. V lost 0 bases, J lost 5 bases, and 11 bases lay in between. This CDR3 reads CASSLGPRSETQYF. The CDR3 DNA is TGTGCCAGCAGCTTGGGACCGCGGTCCGAGACCCAGTACTTC. The entire variable domain, with the rest obtained from reference TRBV5-6 and TRBJ2-5, is as follows: DAGVTQSPTHLIKTRGQQVTLRCSPKSGHDTVSWYQQALGQGPQFIFQYYEEEERQRGNFPDRFSGHQFPNYSSELNVNALLLGDSALYLCASSLGPRSETQYFGPGTRLLVL.

The chain combines TRBV29-1 with TRBJ2-2; D gene ambiguous. Germline values: CDR1 SQVTM, CDR2 ANQGSEA. CDR3 size: 14 residues. Between the trimmed V and J ends, which lost 4 bases and 6 bases, there was a span of 15 bases. The CDR3, as DNA: TGCAGCGTTGGTGCAAGTCATCCGGCCGGGGAGCTGTTTTTT. Amino acid sequence: CSVGASHPAGELFF.

As DNA, the CDR3 is TGTGCCAGCACCTGGACAGGGCCTAACACTGAAGCTTTCTTT. This translates into CASTWTGPNTEAFF. J is TRBJ1-1 and V is TRBV2, with 8 bases fitting TRBD1. Per germline, CDR1 SNHLY and CDR2 FYNNEI. V was pared by 7 bases and J by 2 bases, with 6 bases of the junction left unmatched. The CDR3 length is 14 residues.

There are a few counts of this clone. This rearrangement joins TRBV18 to TRBJ1-2; possibly TRBD1 for D (6 bases). Germline assignment: CDR1 KGHSH and CDR2 LQKENI. V lost 8 bases and J 0 bases, leaving 7 bases between the germline ends. This CDR3 comprises 12 residues. DNA of the CDR3: TGTGCCAGCGAGGGGGCTAACTATGGCTACACCTTC. Translating gives CASEGANYGYTF. Full variable domain (rest looked up from reference TRBV18 and TRBJ1-2): NAGVMQNPRHLVRRRGQEARLRCSPMKGHSHVYWYRQLPEEGLKFMVYLQKENIIDESGMPKERFSAEFPKEGPSILRIQQVVRGDSAAYFCASEGANYGYTFGSGTRLTVV.

The V and J genes are TRBV27 and TRBJ2-7, with D tentatively TRBD2 (5 bases). V was shortened by 4 bases and J by 7 bases, with 11 bases between the two germline ends. The CDR3 sequence is 12 residues long. Germline CDR1 is MNHEY and CDR2 is SMNVEV (reference sequence). The CDR3 DNA sequence: TGTGCCAGCAGTTCAAACTCGGGGGAGCAGTACTTC. It encodes CASSSNSGEQYF.

This clone was observed a handful of times. The J gene is TRBJ2-7, the V gene TRBV18; tentative D call: TRBD1 (6 bases). The CDR3 runs to 14 residues. V was cut by 6 bases and J by 0 bases, with 12 bases left in between. CDR1 KGHSH and CDR2 LQKENI come from the germline V gene. CDR3 sequence (DNA): TGTGCCAGCTCGCGACAGGCGAACTCCTACGAGCAGTACTTC. The encoded protein is CASSRQANSYEQYF.

This clone came up a few times. The V gene is TRBV28, the J gene TRBJ2-5; TRBD2 is a possible D gene (6 bases). CDR1 is MDHEN and CDR2 is SYDVKM in the germline V gene. The CDR3 contains 15 residues. V was trimmed by 7 bases and J by 2 bases, leaving 17 bases between them. CDR3 loop: CASTIGGNRQETQYF. DNA of the CDR3: TGTGCCAGCACCATTGGGGGGAACAGGCAAGAGACCCAGTACTTC.

The chain carries TRBV7-9 and TRBJ2-3; D gene ambiguous. CDR3 length: 12 amino acids. Germline assignment: CDR1 SEHNR and CDR2 FQNEAQ (reference sequence). V was clipped by 4 bases and J by 5 bases, with 7 bases between them. CDR3 region: CASSYSLDTQYF. For the CDR3, the DNA is TGTGCCAGCAGCTATAGTCTAGATACGCAGTATTTT.

The rearrangement joins TRBV15 to TRBJ1-2, with a possible D match to TRBD1 (6 bases). Trimming removed 4 bases at V and 4 bases at J, with 13 bases between. Germline V gives CDR1 LNHNV, CDR2 YYDKDF (reference sequence). This CDR3 has 14 residues. CDR3 nucleotide sequence: TGTGCCACCAGCACGACAGGATTCCCCTATGGCTACACCTTC. Translation gives CATSTTGFPYGYTF.